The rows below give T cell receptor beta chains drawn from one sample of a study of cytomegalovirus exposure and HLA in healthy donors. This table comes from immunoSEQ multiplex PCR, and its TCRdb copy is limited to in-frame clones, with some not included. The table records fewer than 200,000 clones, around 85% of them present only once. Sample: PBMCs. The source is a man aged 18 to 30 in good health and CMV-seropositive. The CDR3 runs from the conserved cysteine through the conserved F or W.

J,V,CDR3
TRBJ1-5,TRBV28,CASSLSGGQPQHF
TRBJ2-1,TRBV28,CASSFSVVGAGDVEQFF
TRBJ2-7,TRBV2,CASAAQGFSYEQYF
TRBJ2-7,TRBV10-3,CAISESGAVYEQYF
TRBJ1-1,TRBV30,CAWKFGRGAFF
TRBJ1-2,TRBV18,CASSPQGWPKNYGYTF
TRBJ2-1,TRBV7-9,CASSLASGGVNSYNEQFF
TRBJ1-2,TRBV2,CASIATRDRVRGYTF
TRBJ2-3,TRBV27,CASSLYDGTDTQYF
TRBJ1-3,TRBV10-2,CASSPAGGGNTIYF
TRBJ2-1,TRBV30,CAWRAFRGATYNEQFF
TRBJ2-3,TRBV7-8,CASSEGPTSGSDTDTQYF
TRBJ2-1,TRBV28,CASSLLAGAYNEQFF
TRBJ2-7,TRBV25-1,CASSERTSGYSSYEQYF
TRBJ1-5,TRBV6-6,CASKIRGQYNNQPQHF
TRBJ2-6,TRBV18,CASSPRASGANVLTF
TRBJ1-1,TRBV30,CAWSRGGDTEAFF
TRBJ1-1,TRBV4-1,CASSLFSGGPTEAFF
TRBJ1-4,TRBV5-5,CASSLVSSGLGEKLFF
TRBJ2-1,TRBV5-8,CASSFDYGTWAGQVGSEQFF
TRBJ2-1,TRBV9,CASSVGLAGSFDEQFF
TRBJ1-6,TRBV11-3,CASSLEGSSYNSPLHF
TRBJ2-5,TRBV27,CASRPGTTRAETQYF
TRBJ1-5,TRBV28,CATPTISNQPQHF
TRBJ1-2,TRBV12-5,CASGGPAGVANYGYTF
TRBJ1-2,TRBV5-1,CASSLGGQRQGGYTF
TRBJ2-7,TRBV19,CASSTLAGAPYEQYF
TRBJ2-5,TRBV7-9,CASSLGGSGRTGETQYF
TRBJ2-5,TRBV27,CASSLNGRRETQYF
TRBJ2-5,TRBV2,CASRWAGGGQETQYF
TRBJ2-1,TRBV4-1,CASSPRLAGVVDNEQFF
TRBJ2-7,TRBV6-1,CASSEPYRGGYEQYF
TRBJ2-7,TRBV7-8,CASSQQGIAYEQYF
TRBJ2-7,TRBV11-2,CASSERQIPTYEQYF
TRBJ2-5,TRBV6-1,CASRRGIQETQYF
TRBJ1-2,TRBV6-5,CASSYLRTGGGYGYTF
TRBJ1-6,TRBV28,CASTPGQSYNSPLHF
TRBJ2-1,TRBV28,CASSLLGLAGANEQFF
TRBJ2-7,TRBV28,CASSSSGVLYEQYF
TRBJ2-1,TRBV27,CASSLSAGAVYNEQFF
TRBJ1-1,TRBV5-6,CASSPYTGNTEAFF
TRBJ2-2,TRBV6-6,CASARANTGELFF
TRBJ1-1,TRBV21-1,CASRSGAPEAFF
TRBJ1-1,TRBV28,CASSLGGRRTEAFF
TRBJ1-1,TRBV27,CASNRQDLSTEAFF
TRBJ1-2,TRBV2,CASSKDRGRHGYTF
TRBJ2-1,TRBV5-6,CASSPLTSGGDNEQFF
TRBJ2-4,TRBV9,CASSVSSGGNIQYF
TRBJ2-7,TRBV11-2,CASSPGLADSYEQYF
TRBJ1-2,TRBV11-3,CASSLGTATPNYGYTF
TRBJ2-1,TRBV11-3,CASSLGSLSSYNEQFF
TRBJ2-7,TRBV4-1,CASSQGSGSSYEQYF
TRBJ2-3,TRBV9,CASAGLAGESSTDTQYF
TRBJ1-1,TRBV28,CASSFTGVAEAFF
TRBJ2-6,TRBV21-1,CASSKDGDLSGANVLTF
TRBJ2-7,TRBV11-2,CASSLELQQYF
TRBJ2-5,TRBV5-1,CASSLGTQETQYF
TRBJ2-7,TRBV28,CASRPLMVAGGPNPYEQYF
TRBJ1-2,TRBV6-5,CASSYGRRTNYGYTF